The rows below give T cell receptor beta chains drawn from one sample of a study of T cell repertoires in cytomegalovirus infection. Each CDR3 protein gets one entry after TCRdb re-called the reads with MiXCR. The sample contains under 850,000 distinct CDR3 sequences, 35% of which appear only once. The sample taken for sequencing was PBMCs. The receptors were sampled from a human donor in good health (CMV status not recorded). Some clones in this sample may be carry-over from other donors' samples. CDR3s include the opening cysteine and the closing phenylalanine or tryptophan. Each record gives: V gene, D gene, J gene, clone size, CDR3 protein, CDR3 DNA. D genes are given only for firm matches. Clone size is shown for a subset of rows, as once, few, many or a class of expanded clone.

TRBV4-1	TRBD2	TRBJ2-1	NA	CASSQERGSSYNEQFF	TGCGCCAGCAGCCAGGAGCGGGGGAGCTCCTACAATGAGCAGTTCTTC
TRBV28	TRBD2	TRBJ2-5	NA	CASSDGTSGRRVETQYF	TGTGCCAGCAGCGATGGGACTAGCGGGAGGAGGGTGGAGACCCAGTACTTC
TRBV6-8	NA	TRBJ1-1	NA	CASSSTSVTEAFF	TGTGCCAGCAGTTCGACAAGCGTCACTGAAGCTTTCTTT
TRBV12-3/TRBV12-4	NA	TRBJ1-3	few	CASGGGISGNTIYF	TGTGCCAGCGGGGGGGGGATTTCTGGAAACACCATATATTTT
TRBV7-2	TRBD1	TRBJ2-3	many	CASSPWAGQGPYF	TGTGCCAGCAGCCCCTGGGCCGGACAGGGCCCGTATTTT
TRBV15	NA	TRBJ2-2	few	CATSRWAGSGELFF	TGTGCCACCAGCAGGTGGGCCGGGAGCGGGGAGCTGTTTTTT
TRBV2	NA	TRBJ2-2	NA	CASRAQTGTGELFF	TGTGCCAGCAGGGCCCAAACCGGGACCGGGGAGCTGTTTTTT
TRBV7-2	NA	TRBJ2-7	many	CASSLDRRGEQYF	TGTGCCAGCAGCTTAGATCGGCGAGGCGAGCAGTACTTC
TRBV7-3	NA	TRBJ1-1	NA	CASSLSGGGDTEAFF	TGTGCCAGCAGCTTATCGGGGGGGGGAGACACTGAAGCTTTCTTT
TRBV29-1	NA	TRBJ1-4	NA	CSVTRGTNEKLFF	TGCAGCGTGACCCGAGGCACTAATGAAAAACTGTTTTTT
TRBV28	NA	TRBJ1-1	NA	CASNGGGIMNTEAFF	TGTGCCAGCAATGGGGGCGGGATCATGAACACTGAAGCTTTCTTT
TRBV7-8	NA	TRBJ2-5	many	CASSTGRIQETQYF	TGTGCCAGCAGCACTGGACGGATCCAAGAGACCCAGTACTTC
TRBV7-6	NA	TRBJ2-5	many	CASSLAAGSGETQYF	TGTGCCAGCAGCTTAGCCGCAGGGTCAGGGGAGACCCAGTACTTC
TRBV19	NA	TRBJ1-2	NA	CASSIVANYGYTF	TGTGCCAGTAGTATTGTGGCGAACTATGGCTACACCTTC
TRBV12-3/TRBV12-4	NA	TRBJ2-2	NA	CASSLQRTGELFF	TGTGCCAGCAGTTTACAGCGGACCGGGGAGCTGTTTTTT
TRBV27	NA	TRBJ2-1	NA	CASSLSRAISNEQFF	TGTGCCAGCAGTTTATCGCGGGCGATATCCAATGAGCAGTTCTTC
TRBV19	TRBD1	TRBJ1-5	NA	CASSTPVGQGALVLHQPQHF	TGTGCCAGTAGTACACCCGTCGGGCAGGGGGCCCTGGTGCTACATCAGCCCCAGCATTTT
TRBV7-2	NA	TRBJ2-7	few	CASSLGRLPYEQYF	TGTGCCAGCAGCCTCGGCCGCCTCCCATACGAGCAGTACTTC
TRBV29-1	TRBD2	TRBJ2-7	NA	CSVELAGDEQYF	TGCAGCGTCGAGCTAGCGGGAGACGAGCAGTACTTC